The clone carrying this T cell receptor (beta chain) was counted between two and nine times. What it recognizes is unknown. Germline CDR1 and CDR2: SGHAT and FQNNGV. The CDR3 length is 15 residues. Trimming cost V 7 bases and J 4 bases; bases outside gene matches: 4. This entry belongs to a study of beta chain features in type 1 diabetes. Study-level results: People with Type 1 diabetes carried modestly yet significantly shorter TCRB CDR3s in all four CD4+ subsets. Comparison showed that naive, central memory and Treg TCRB repertoires appeared more similar among patients than among healthy donors.

The whole isolated RNA underwent reverse transcription, so sequencing captured expressed TCRB transcripts. Assay used: immunoSEQ multiplex PCR; TCRdb lists only in-frame clones, some missing. The data hold some 190,000 clones, with less than 10% observed a single time. The specimen sequenced was central memory CD4+ T cells from blood. This chain uses TRBV11-2 with TRBJ2-3, with 14 nucleotides matching TRBD2. The source of this sequence is a man aged 18 to 29 with type 1 diabetes. CDR3 nucleotides: TGTGCCAGCACCCCGGGACTAGCGGGAGCAGATACGCAGTATTTT. Protein sequence: CASTPGLAGADTQYF.